Following are 22 T cell receptor beta chains from one sample sequenced in a study of cytomegalovirus exposure and HLA in healthy donors. Primers included in the PCR were 60 Vbeta and 13 Jbeta primers. Generated by immunoSEQ multiplex PCR, the TCRdb table keeps only in-frame clones and is missing some. Of 150,000 to 200,000 clones detected, 65% to 80% appear once; the ten largest clones hold more than 3.5%. The sample was PBMCs. The receptors derive from a man in his forties or fifties in good health and CMV-seronegative.

CDR3 nucleotide sequence: TGTGCCAGCAGTATTGACAGGGGGAACACTGAAGCTTTCTTT. Protein: CASSIDRGNTEAFF. The J gene is TRBJ1-1, the V gene TRBV6-1, with TRBD1 matching 8 bases. The germline V gene encodes CDR1 MNHNS and CDR2 SASEGT. Trimming removed 5 bases from V and 1 base from J; junction bases left unmatched: 3. CDR3 length equals 14 residues.

The chain joins TRBV6-4 to TRBJ1-2, with a tentative D call TRBD1 (5 bases). Looked up from germline, CDR1 is MRHNA and CDR2 is SNTAGT. Trimming pared 0 bases from V and 6 bases from J, leaving 8 bases between. The length of the CDR3 is 13 residues. The CDR3 DNA reads TGTGCCAGCAGTGACTCGGCGGGGGATGGCTACACCTTC. Its protein is CASSDSAGDGYTF.

The V and J genes are TRBV13 and TRBJ2-1, with TRBD2 identical over 9 bases. CDR1 PRHDT and CDR2 FYEKMQ come from the germline V gene (reference sequence). Germline trimming cut 5 bases from V and 0 bases from J; bases unmatched to any gene: 5. The CDR3 length is 16 residues. DNA of the CDR3: TGTGCCAGCAGCCCAGCGGGGGGTAGCTCCTACAATGAGCAGTTCTTC. It codes for CASSPAGGSSYNEQFF.

V usage is TRBV6-1 and J usage is TRBJ2-3; tentatively, D is TRBD2 (5 bases). V dropped 6 bases and J dropped 3 bases, with 13 bases sitting between them. Germline assignment: CDR1 MNHNS and CDR2 SASEGT. The CDR3 contains 14 residues. This CDR3 reads CASRRAERTDTQYF. CDR3 nucleotides: TGTGCCAGCAGGAGGGCGGAAAGGACAGATACGCAGTATTTT.

The chain combines TRBV6-5 with TRBJ2-7, with 7 bases that match TRBD1. This CDR3 is 15 amino acids long. Looked up from germline, CDR1 is MNHEY and CDR2 is SVGAGI. The V gene end was trimmed by 0 bases and the J gene end by 9 bases; junction bases not matched to a gene: 11. Written as DNA, the CDR3 is TGTGCCAGCAGTTACTCGGGACAGATATCGGGTCGGCAGTACTTC. Its translation is CASSYSGQISGRQYF.

V is TRBV7-9 and J is TRBJ2-5; 7 bases fit TRBD2. Per germline, CDR1 SEHNR and CDR2 FQNEAQ (reference sequence). The CDR3 consists of 16 residues. Unmatched junction bases numbered 10, after V lost 5 bases and J lost 1 base. The CDR3 DNA reads TGTGCCAGCAGCCCCGTGGCGGGGAGGGCCCAAGAGACCCAGTACTTC. It codes for CASSPVAGRAQETQYF.

V usage is TRBV7-2 and J usage is TRBJ2-7, with a weak D call TRBD2 (6 bases). The CDR3 loop spans 15 amino acids. Looked up from germline, CDR1 is SGHTA and CDR2 is FQGNSA. V shed 1 base and J shed 3 bases, with 13 bases lying between them. The CDR3 here is CASSLVPGVNYEQYF. DNA for the CDR3: TGTGCCAGCAGCTTAGTTCCGGGAGTGAACTACGAGCAGTACTTC.

The chain carries TRBV7-2 and TRBJ2-7, with D maybe TRBD2 (6 bases). The CDR3 contains 14 residues. Trimming cost V 3 bases and J 0 bases, with 9 bases left between them. CDR1 is SGHTA and CDR2 is FQGNSA in the germline V gene. The CDR3 loop reads CASSFSGFSYEQYF. The CDR3 DNA follows: TGTGCCAGCAGCTTTAGCGGTTTCTCCTACGAGCAGTACTTC. Variable domain in full (rest from reference TRBV7-2 and TRBJ2-7): GAGVSQSPSNKVTEKGKDVELRCDPISGHTALYWYRQSLGQGLEFLIYFQGNSAPDKSGLPSDRFSAERTGGSVSTLTIQRTQQEDSAVYLCASSFSGFSYEQYFGPGTRLTVT.

This chain links TRBV11-2 with TRBJ2-5, with a tentative D call TRBD2 (7 bases). Germline V gives CDR1 SGHAT, CDR2 FQNNGV. This CDR3 is 15 amino acids long. V was shortened by 3 bases and J by 1 base, with 12 bases between the two germline ends. Written as DNA, the CDR3 is TGTGCCAGCAGCTTGGGGAGGGACACCCAAGAGACCCAGTACTTC. Amino acid sequence: CASSLGRDTQETQYF.

This clone occurred a few times. V gene TRBV5-1 combines with J gene TRBJ2-1; D is uncertain. Germline V gene lookup returns CDR1 SGHRS and CDR2 YFSETQ. This CDR3 is built from 11 residues. V dropped 10 bases and J dropped 5 bases, with 10 bases sitting between them. The DNA for the CDR3 is TGCGCCGACTGGCGGAACAATGAGCAGTTCTTC. Protein product: CADWRNNEQFF.

The V call is TRBV5-1, the J call TRBJ2-6; maybe TRBD1 (6 bases). Germline V CDR1 and CDR2: SGHRS, YFSETQ. Trimming took off 4 bases at V and 0 bases at J, with 14 bases between the two ends. There are 17 residues in the CDR3. CDR3 amino acids: CASSPQGRSSGANVLTF. CDR3 nucleotides: TGCGCCAGCAGCCCACAGGGTAGGAGCTCTGGGGCCAACGTCCTGACTTTC.

This clone turned up a few times. The rearrangement uses TRBV6-1 and TRBJ2-1, with D possibly matching TRBD1 (6 bases). The germline V and J ends were trimmed by 2 bases and 9 bases, with 17 bases remaining between them. Looked up from germline, CDR1 is MNHNS and CDR2 is SASEGT. The CDR3 has 15 amino acids. In nucleotides, the CDR3 is TGTGCCAGCAGTGAACAGGGGTTGCTAGTCTCTGAGCAGTTCTTC. Its translation: CASSEQGLLVSEQFF.

The chain combines TRBV19 with TRBJ2-1, with 7 bases that match TRBD1. V trimming: 7 bases; J trimming: 5 bases; junction bases outside the gene matches: 5. Per germline, CDR1 LNHDA and CDR2 SQIVND (reference sequence). The length of the CDR3 is 13 residues. In DNA form, the CDR3 reads TGTGCCAGTACGACAGGGTTGGACAATGAGCAGTTCTTC. Translated, it gives CASTTGLDNEQFF.

V usage is TRBV5-4 and J usage is TRBJ1-2; TRBD1 might be the D (5 bases). CDR1 is SGHNT and CDR2 is YYREEE in the germline V gene (reference sequence). The germline V and J ends were trimmed by 2 bases and 5 bases, with 16 bases remaining between them. The CDR3 has 15 amino acids. The DNA of the CDR3 is TGTGCCAGCAGCTTACGGATTCAGGGCCCTTATGGCTACACCTTC. Translation: CASSLRIQGPYGYTF.

V is TRBV15 and J is TRBJ1-2; 10 bases line up with TRBD1. The V segment lost 0 bases and the J segment 4 bases; nucleotides outside the gene matches: 11. This CDR3 contains 18 residues. Germline loops: CDR1 LNHNV, CDR2 YYDKDF (reference sequence). The CDR3 here is CATSRDRTGGKGVYGYTF. The CDR3 bases are TGTGCCACCAGCAGAGACAGGACAGGGGGGAAGGGGGTCTATGGCTACACCTTC.

This clone was counted only a few times. The V and J genes are TRBV7-9 and TRBJ2-2; D remains unclear. V lost 3 bases to trimming and J lost 0 bases, with 2 bases between them. CDR1 is SEHNR and CDR2 is FQNEAQ in the germline V gene (reference sequence). This CDR3 is built from 13 residues. CDR3 sequence reads: CASSFTNTGELFF. In DNA, the CDR3 is TGTGCCAGCAGCTTCACGAACACCGGGGAGCTGTTTTTT.

The V gene is TRBV27, the J gene TRBJ2-1; a possible D gene is TRBD2 (7 bases). V was cut by 4 bases and J by 6 bases, with 10 bases left in between. Germline CDR1 and CDR2: MNHEY and SMNVEV (reference sequence). CDR3 length: 13 residues. CDR3 amino acids: CASSWGGPNEQFF. CDR3 coding DNA: TGTGCCAGCAGTTGGGGGGGGCCCAATGAGCAGTTCTTC.

CDR3 sequence: CSVGGHRSSYNEQFF. CDR3 nucleotide sequence: TGCAGCGTTGGGGGCCACCGCAGCTCCTACAATGAGCAGTTCTTC. This rearrangement joins TRBV29-1 to TRBJ2-1; D perhaps matches TRBD1 (5 bases). Trimming removed 4 bases at V and 0 bases at J, with 13 bases between. Per germline, CDR1 SQVTM and CDR2 ANQGSEA. The CDR3 is made up of 15 amino acids.

The chain joins TRBV5-4 to TRBJ1-6; TRBD1 matches at 7 bases. The germline V gene encodes CDR1 SGHNT and CDR2 YYREEE (reference sequence). The trim removed 4 bases at V and 7 bases at J, leaving 5 bases unmatched. The CDR3 length is 14 residues. As DNA, the CDR3 is TGTGCCAGCAGCGCCGGACAGGCAAATTCACCCCTCCACTTT. Its translation: CASSAGQANSPLHF.

The V call is TRBV7-2, the J call TRBJ1-2; D uncertain. V dropped 5 bases and J dropped 4 bases, with 14 bases sitting between them. CDR3 size: 14 residues. CDR1 SGHTA and CDR2 FQGNSA come from the germline V gene. Here the CDR3 DNA reads TGTGCCAGCAGCCCGGAGAGGTATGGCTATGGCTACACCTTC. It is translated as CASSPERYGYGYTF.

This clone was counted between two and nine times. The chain joins TRBV2 to TRBJ2-1; TRBD2 matches 9 bases. The CDR3 sequence is 15 residues long. After removal of 7 bases from V and 8 bases from J, the junction contained 12 bases not matched to a gene. In germline, CDR1 is SNHLY, CDR2 FYNNEI. As DNA, the CDR3 is TGTGCCAGCAAACTCCTAGCGGGGAAGTGGGATGAGCAGTTCTTC. The encoded protein is CASKLLAGKWDEQFF.

The chain combines TRBV6-5 with TRBJ2-1; tentative D call: TRBD2 (5 bases). Trimming stripped 6 bases from V and 5 bases from J, with 11 bases between. CDR1 and CDR2 from the germline V gene are MNHEY and SVGAGI. The CDR3 totals 13 residues. The CDR3 coding sequence is TGTGCCAGCAGCCCCAGGAGGAACAATGAGCAGTTCTTC. Translating it yields CASSPRRNNEQFF.